The entry below gives a single T cell receptor beta chain sequence along with its context. Its antigen is unknown. Base-call qualities are not available, and no considerably larger clone is one nucleotide away. The immunoSEQ Assay, a bias-controlled multiplex PCR, was used to amplify TCRbeta CDR3 regions from genomic DNA. Concerning the study's data processing: The number of nucleated cells in each sample was estimated from the amplification of reference gene primers within the assay. Sequence reads were collapsed and filtered to measure the absolute abundance of every unique TCRbeta CDR3 rearrangement. For each sample, productive Simpson clonality was calculated by taking the square root of Simpson's diversity index across productive rearrangements. Sourced from immuneACCESS, this table was stored by TCRdb with only in-frame sequences that have V and J called. A share of the clones is absent; for the studies checked, an unresolved V gene accounts for under half, and the remainder has no known explanation. The D gene and trimming were derived from the DNA, and the V and J assignments and clone size from that table. Counted in this sample were approximately 260,000 clones; about 91% of them appeared once. More than 0.95% of the sample rests with the top ten.

This sample is part of a study of blood T cell repertoires in COVID-19 (dated by TCRdb to 2018 to 2021). With respect to the entire study: The collaborator samples originated in the United States, Italy and Spain and spanned the acute and convalescent phases of COVID-19. The material from the prospective study consisted of cDNA or gDNA derived from T cells, B-cell-depleted T cells, or PBMCs. Deeply sampled blood TCRbeta repertoires from subjects exposed to, actively infected with, or recovered from COVID-19 were included in the dataset. The repertoires were released in a freely available public database intended as a resource for research on the immune response to SARS-CoV-2. Samples came from the ongoing ImmuneRACE study (first 160 participants) plus 1,254 subjects from 6 global collaborators. A de-identified subject ID, COVID-19 status, age in years and sex were almost always included in the sample metadata. Where HLA class I and class II types were available, the types were taken from metadata supplied by the sample provider, not from assay-based typing. Here is what the overall study found, with its caveats: The amount of clinical and demographic metadata varied by source and participant and was provided uncurated.

Per the germline V gene, WSHSY is the CDR1 and SAAADI is the CDR2. Trimming takes 3 bases from V and 10 bases from J, and the germline ends sit 12 bases apart. There are 12 amino acids in the CDR3, from cysteine to phenylalanine inclusive. The CDR3 DNA has 36 bases and is translated from base 1. Enrolling through a virtual design, the prospective study's participants ranged in age from roughly 18 to 100 years and lived across around 25 United States geographic areas. Cohort assignment in the prospective study relied on participant-reported clinical history from a screening survey and a study questionnaire. Mobile phlebotomists in the prospective study collected whole blood, serum and a nasopharyngeal or oropharyngeal swab from every participant. Prospective study participants could optionally give additional blood draws and questionnaires over an approximately two-month period. Before DNA extraction, prospective study blood samples were shipped either frozen or at room temperature.

What was sequenced was PBMCs or T cells enriched from blood (not recorded which). The chain is encoded by TRBV10-2 joined to TRBJ1-1, with the D gene not confidently named. The clonotype originates from a woman aged 40 to 49 with acute COVID-19. In nucleotides, the sequence is TGCGCCAGCAGTGACGGGGTCGGGCGAGCTTTCTTT. This sequence encodes CASSDGVGRAFF.